One and the same sample provided the 10 T cell receptor beta chains below, sequenced in a study of CXCR3-negative and CXCR3-positive naive CD8 T cells. Study findings and constraints: Naive cells with CXCR3 showed TRB CDR3s that were more hydrophobic than those in CXCR3-negative naive cells.

The study made its TRB cDNA libraries by 5' RACE, adding UMI labels. TCRdb reanalyzed the 5' RACE reads, giving one entry per CDR3 protein sequence and no DNA. This sample contains nearly 110,000 distinct CDR3 sequences. Their specific antigens are unknown. The material sequenced was naive CXCR3+ CD8+ T cells from blood. The subset was: CD45RO-CCR7+CD27+CD95- naive CD8+ T cells expressing CXCR3 (TNR3+). The receptors here all came from a human donor in good health. Some clones in this sample may be carry-over from other donors' samples.

The chain couples TRBV7-9 to TRBJ2-7. This CDR3 contains 13 residues. CDR1 and CDR2 from the germline V gene are SEHNR and FQNEAQ (reference sequence). This CDR3 reads CASSPAESDEQYF.

This rearrangement joins TRBV7-9 to TRBJ1-6; TCRdb proposes TRBD1, but this gene call is untestable without DNA. CDR1 is SEHNR, CDR2 FQNEAQ, per germline (reference sequence). The CDR3 sequence is 14 residues long. The CDR3 is CASSSGQGYSPLHF.

The gene calls are TRBV7-2 and TRBJ2-3; TCRdb's D call of TRBD2 is untestable without DNA. CDR1 is SGHTA, CDR2 FQGNSA, per germline. There are 15 residues in the CDR3. The chain's CDR3 is CASSSLSGGIDTQYF.

The chain uses TRBV28 and TRBJ2-7; TCRdb's D call, TRBD2, is unchecked because there is no DNA. This CDR3 has 15 amino acids. Germline CDR1 MDHEN, CDR2 SYDVKM. The CDR3 loop reads CASSFRGPQSYEQYF.

The chain employs TRBV29-1 and TRBJ2-3; with no DNA, the TCRdb D assignment of TRBD2 cannot be verified. Germline CDR1 and CDR2: SQVTM and ANQGSEA. The CDR3 length is 17 residues. The CDR3 protein is CSVELGLAGKGPDTQYF.

This rearrangement joins TRBV15 to TRBJ2-1; TCRdb gives TRBD1 as the D gene, but with no DNA this cannot be confirmed. The V gene's germline CDR1 is LNHNV and CDR2 YYDKDF (reference sequence). The CDR3 runs 12 residues. CDR3 sequence reads: CATSTGGGEQFF.

The V and J genes are TRBV30 and TRBJ1-3; TCRdb names TRBD1, which stays unverified in the absence of DNA. This CDR3 is built from 15 residues. The germline V gene has CDR1 GTSNPN and CDR2 SVGIG (reference sequence). CDR3: CAWSSGGGPGNTIYF.

V gene TRBV4-2 combines with J gene TRBJ2-2; TCRdb reports TRBD2, a call that lacks DNA to check it against. CDR1 and CDR2 from the germline V gene are LGHNA and YNFKEQ. The CDR3 spans 19 residues. CDR3 protein: CASSQDPASGSYRPGELFF.

The V call is TRBV24-1, the J call TRBJ1-5. The CDR3 sequence is 13 residues long. Germline V lookup: CDR1 KGHDR, CDR2 SFDVKD. The CDR3 loop reads CATSEGGGQPQHF.

V is TRBV19 and J is TRBJ1-2; the D call of TRBD1 rests on TCRdb alone, since no DNA is present to check it. Germline CDR1 is LNHDA and CDR2 is SQIVND (reference sequence). The CDR3 is made up of 14 amino acids. The CDR3 reads CASSILGDNYGYTF.